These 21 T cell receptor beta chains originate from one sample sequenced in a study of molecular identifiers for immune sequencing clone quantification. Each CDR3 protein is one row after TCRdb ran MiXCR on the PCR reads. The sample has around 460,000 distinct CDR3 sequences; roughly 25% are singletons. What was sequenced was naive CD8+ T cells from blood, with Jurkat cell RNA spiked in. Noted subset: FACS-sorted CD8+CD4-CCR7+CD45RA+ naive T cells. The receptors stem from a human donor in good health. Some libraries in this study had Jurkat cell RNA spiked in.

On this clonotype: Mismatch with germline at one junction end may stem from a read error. CDR3 coding DNA: TGTGCCAGCGGCTTACCAGGCCTCACGGACACTGAAGCTTTCTTT. The encoded protein is CASGLPGLTDTEAFF. The chain combines TRBV7-2 with TRBJ1-1, with D uncertain. From germline, CDR1 is SGHTA and CDR2 FQGNSA. CDR3 length: 15 residues.

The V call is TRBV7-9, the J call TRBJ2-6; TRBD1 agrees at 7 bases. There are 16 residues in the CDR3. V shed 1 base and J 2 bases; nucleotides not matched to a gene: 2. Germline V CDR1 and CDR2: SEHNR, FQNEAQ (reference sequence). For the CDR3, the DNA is TGTGCCAGCAGCTTAGTAGACAGGGCTGGGGCCAACGTCCTGACTTTC. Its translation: CASSLVDRAGANVLTF.

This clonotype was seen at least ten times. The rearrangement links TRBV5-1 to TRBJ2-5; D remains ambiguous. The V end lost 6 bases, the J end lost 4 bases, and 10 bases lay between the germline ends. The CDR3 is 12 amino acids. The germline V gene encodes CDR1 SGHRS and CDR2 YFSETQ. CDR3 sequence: CASTPPGETQYF. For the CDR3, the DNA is TGCGCCAGCACCCCTCCGGGAGAGACCCAGTACTTC. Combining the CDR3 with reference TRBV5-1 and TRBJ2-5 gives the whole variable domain KAGVTQTPRYLIKTRGQQVTLSCSPISGHRSVSWYQQTPGQGLQFLFEYFSETQRNKGNFPGRFSGRQFSNSRSEMNVSTLELGDSALYLCASTPPGETQYFGPGTRLLVL.

The CDR3 nucleotides read TGTGCCAGCAGCTTAGAGCTCGGGCCCGGCGGGGCAGATACGCAGTATTTT. This codes for CASSLELGPGGADTQYF. The rearrangement links TRBV7-6 to TRBJ2-3; D may be TRBD2 (6 bases). The CDR3 runs to 17 residues. V was cut by 1 base and J by 4 bases, with 18 bases left in between. Germline CDR1 SGHVS, CDR2 FNYEAQ. Based on the CDR3 plus reference TRBV7-6 and TRBJ2-3, the full variable domain is GAGVSQSPRYKVTKRGQDVALRCDPISGHVSLYWYRQALGQGPEFLTYFNYEAQQDKSGLPNDRFSAERPEGSISTLTIQRTEQRDSAMYRCASSLELGPGGADTQYFGPGTRLTVL.

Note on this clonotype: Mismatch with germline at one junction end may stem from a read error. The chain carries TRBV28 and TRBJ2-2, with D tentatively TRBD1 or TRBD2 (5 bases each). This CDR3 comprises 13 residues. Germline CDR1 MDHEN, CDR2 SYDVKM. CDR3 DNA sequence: TGTGCCAGCAGTTACCTAAACACCGGGGCGCTGTTTTTT. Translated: CASSYLNTGALFF.

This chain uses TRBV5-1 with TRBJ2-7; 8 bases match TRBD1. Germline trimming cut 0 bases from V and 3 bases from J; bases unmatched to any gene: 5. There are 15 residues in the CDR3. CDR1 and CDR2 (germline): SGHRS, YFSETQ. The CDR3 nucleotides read TGCGCCAGCAGCTTGGTCCAGGGGGCTTTCTACGAGCAGTACTTC. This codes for CASSLVQGAFYEQYF.

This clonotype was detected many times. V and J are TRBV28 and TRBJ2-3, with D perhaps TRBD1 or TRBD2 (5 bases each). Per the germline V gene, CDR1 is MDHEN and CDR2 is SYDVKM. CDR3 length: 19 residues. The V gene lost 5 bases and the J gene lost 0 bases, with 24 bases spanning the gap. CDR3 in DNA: TGTGCCAGCAGTCTCCGGGACGCGCTTGGGGCACTTAGCACAGATACGCAGTATTTT. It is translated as CASSLRDALGALSTDTQYF.

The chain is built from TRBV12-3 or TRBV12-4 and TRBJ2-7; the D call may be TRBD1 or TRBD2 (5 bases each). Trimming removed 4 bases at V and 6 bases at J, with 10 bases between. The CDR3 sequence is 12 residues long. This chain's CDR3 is CASSYGTTEQYF. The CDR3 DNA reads TGTGCCAGCAGTTACGGGACGACCGAGCAGTACTTC.

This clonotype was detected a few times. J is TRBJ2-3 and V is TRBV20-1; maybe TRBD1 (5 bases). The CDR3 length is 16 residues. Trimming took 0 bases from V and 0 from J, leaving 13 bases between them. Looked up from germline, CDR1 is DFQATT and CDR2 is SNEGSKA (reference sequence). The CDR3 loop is CSARDLYRSSTDTQYF. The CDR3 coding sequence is TGCAGTGCTAGAGATCTCTACAGGTCTAGCACAGATACGCAGTATTTT.

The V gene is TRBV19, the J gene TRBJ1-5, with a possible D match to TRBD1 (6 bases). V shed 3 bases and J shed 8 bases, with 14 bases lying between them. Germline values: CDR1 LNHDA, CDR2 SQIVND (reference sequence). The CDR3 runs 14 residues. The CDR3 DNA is TGTGCCAGTAGTATTCTCGGGGGCGGGGAGCCCCAGCATTTT. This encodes CASSILGGGEPQHF.

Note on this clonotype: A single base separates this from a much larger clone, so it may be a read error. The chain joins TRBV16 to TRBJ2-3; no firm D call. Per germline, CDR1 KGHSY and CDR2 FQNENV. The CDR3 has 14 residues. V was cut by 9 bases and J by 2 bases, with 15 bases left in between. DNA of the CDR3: TGTGCCAGTTGGAACCACAGACCCACAGATACGCAGTATTTT. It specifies CASWNHRPTDTQYF.

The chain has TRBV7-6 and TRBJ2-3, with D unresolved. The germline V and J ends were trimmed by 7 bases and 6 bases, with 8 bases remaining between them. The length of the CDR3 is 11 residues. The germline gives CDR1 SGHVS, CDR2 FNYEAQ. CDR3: CASKGMDTQYF. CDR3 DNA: TGTGCCAGCAAAGGGATGGATACGCAGTATTTT.

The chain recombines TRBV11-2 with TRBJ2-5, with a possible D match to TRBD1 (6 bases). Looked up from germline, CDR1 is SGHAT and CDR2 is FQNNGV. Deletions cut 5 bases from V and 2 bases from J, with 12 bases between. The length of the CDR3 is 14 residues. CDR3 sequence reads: CASSLHREQETQYF. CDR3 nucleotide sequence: TGTGCCAGCAGCCTCCACAGGGAACAAGAGACCCAGTACTTC.

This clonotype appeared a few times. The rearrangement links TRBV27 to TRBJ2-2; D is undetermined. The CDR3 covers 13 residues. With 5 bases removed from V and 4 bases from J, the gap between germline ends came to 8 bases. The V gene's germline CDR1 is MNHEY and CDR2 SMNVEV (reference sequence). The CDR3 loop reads CASSVEFTGELFF. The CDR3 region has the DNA TGTGCCAGCAGTGTTGAGTTCACCGGGGAGCTGTTTTTT.

For the CDR3, the DNA is TGTGCCAGCAGTCCGACTAGCGCGATCACAGATACGCAGTATTTT. Translated, it gives CASSPTSAITDTQYF. The V call is TRBV12-3 or TRBV12-4, the J call TRBJ2-3; TRBD2 agrees at 8 bases. J was trimmed by 2 bases and V by 5 bases; bases with no gene match: 6. CDR3 length equals 15 residues.

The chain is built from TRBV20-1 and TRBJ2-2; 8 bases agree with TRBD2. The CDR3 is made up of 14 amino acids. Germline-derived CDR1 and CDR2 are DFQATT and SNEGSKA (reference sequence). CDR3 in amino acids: CRAEREFNTGELFF. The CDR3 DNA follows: TGCAGGGCTGAGCGGGAGTTTAACACCGGGGAGCTGTTTTTT.

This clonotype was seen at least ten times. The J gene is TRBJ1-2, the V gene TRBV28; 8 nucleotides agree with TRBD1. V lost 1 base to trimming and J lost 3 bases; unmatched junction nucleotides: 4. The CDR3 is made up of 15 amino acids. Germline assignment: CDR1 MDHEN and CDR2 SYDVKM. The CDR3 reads CASSLSRTGYYGYTF. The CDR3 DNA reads TGTGCCAGCAGTTTATCACGGACAGGGTACTATGGCTACACCTTC.

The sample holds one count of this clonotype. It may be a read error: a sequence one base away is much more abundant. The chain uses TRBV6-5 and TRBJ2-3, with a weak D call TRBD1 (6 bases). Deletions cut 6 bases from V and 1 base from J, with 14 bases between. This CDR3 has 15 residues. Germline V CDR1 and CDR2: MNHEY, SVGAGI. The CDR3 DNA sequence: TGTGCCAGCAGGGACGGGACACCGGGCACAGATACGCAGTATTTT. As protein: CASRDGTPGTDTQYF.

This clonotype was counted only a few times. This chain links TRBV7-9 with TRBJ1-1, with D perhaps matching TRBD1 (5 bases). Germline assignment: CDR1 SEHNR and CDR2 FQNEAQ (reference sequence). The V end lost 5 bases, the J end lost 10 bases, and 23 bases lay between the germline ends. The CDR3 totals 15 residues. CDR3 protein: CASSPGTSLLIGAFF. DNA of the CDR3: TGTGCCAGCAGCCCCGGGACTTCACTACTTATAGGAGCTTTCTTT. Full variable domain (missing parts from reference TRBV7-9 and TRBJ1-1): DTGVSQNPRHKITKRGQNVTFRCDPISEHNRLYWYRQTLGQGPEFLTYFQNEAQLEKSRLLSDRFSAERPKGSFSTLEIQRTEQGDSAMYLCASSPGTSLLIGAFFGQGTRLTVV.

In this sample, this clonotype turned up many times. The CDR3 region has the DNA TGCGCCAGCAGCTTTGAGCTAGCGGGATCCACAGATACGCAGTATTTT. This translates into CASSFELAGSTDTQYF. The chain has TRBV5-1 and TRBJ2-3; 9 positions match TRBD2. CDR3 length: 16 residues. Per the germline V gene, CDR1 is SGHRS and CDR2 is YFSETQ. V shed 2 bases and J 2 bases; nucleotides not matched to a gene: 6. Filled out from reference TRBV5-1 and TRBJ2-3, the complete variable domain reads KAGVTQTPRYLIKTRGQQVTLSCSPISGHRSVSWYQQTPGQGLQFLFEYFSETQRNKGNFPGRFSGRQFSNSRSEMNVSTLELGDSALYLCASSFELAGSTDTQYFGPGTRLTVL.

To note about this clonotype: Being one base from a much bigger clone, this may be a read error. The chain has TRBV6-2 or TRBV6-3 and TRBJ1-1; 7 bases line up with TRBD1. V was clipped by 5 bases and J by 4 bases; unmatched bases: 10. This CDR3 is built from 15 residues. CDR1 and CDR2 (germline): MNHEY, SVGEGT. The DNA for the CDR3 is TGTGCCAGCAGTCTCCTACAGGGGATGAGCACTGAAGCTTTCTTT. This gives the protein CASSLLQGMSTEAFF.